The rows below give T cell receptor beta chains drawn from one sample of a study of graft-versus-host responses after intestinal transplantation. Their target antigens are unknown. The assay was immunoSEQ multiplex PCR, and TCRdb's table has in-frame clones only and misses some. The data hold tens of thousands of clones, with about 88% observed a single time. The material sequenced was unstimulated CD4+ T cells sorted from spleen or lymph node cells, taken before transplant. These TCRs come from a human donor who was the organ donor for an intestinal transplant. CDR3s include the opening cysteine and the closing phenylalanine or tryptophan. Clone size, where shown, is once, few, many, or a class for clones that have expanded.

v_gene	j_gene	abundance	CDR3aa
TRBV7-8	TRBJ2-7	.	CASSFWDRDTSGRVLLAEQYF
TRBV9	TRBJ1-5	.	CASSARGTLNQPQHF
TRBV4-2	TRBJ2-4	.	CASSQEGGQDIQYF
TRBV6-6	TRBJ2-2	.	CASSYLESGTGELFF
TRBV5-6	TRBJ1-1	few	CASSIPDRANTEAFF
TRBV27	TRBJ2-3	.	CASSLWQYASTDTQYF
TRBV5-1	TRBJ2-3	.	CASSPTALSTDTQYF
TRBV5-1	TRBJ2-5	.	CASSSWTGGQETQYF
TRBV28	TRBJ1-5	.	CASSFLDSGKQPQHF
TRBV2	TRBJ1-1	few	CASSVTRQEAAEAFF
TRBV7-2	TRBJ2-5	.	CASSLGRTSFSETQYF
TRBV10-3	TRBJ2-1	.	CAISGGTGTSVSNEQFF
TRBV2	TRBJ1-1	.	CASRYGAEAFF
TRBV7-3	TRBJ2-2	.	CASSLTSGNTGELFF
TRBV5-1	TRBJ2-4	.	CASSLGLAGGLAKNIQYF
TRBV27	TRBJ2-5	.	CASSSIRGGVETQYF
TRBV27	TRBJ2-3	.	CASSFSSGGVLDTQYF